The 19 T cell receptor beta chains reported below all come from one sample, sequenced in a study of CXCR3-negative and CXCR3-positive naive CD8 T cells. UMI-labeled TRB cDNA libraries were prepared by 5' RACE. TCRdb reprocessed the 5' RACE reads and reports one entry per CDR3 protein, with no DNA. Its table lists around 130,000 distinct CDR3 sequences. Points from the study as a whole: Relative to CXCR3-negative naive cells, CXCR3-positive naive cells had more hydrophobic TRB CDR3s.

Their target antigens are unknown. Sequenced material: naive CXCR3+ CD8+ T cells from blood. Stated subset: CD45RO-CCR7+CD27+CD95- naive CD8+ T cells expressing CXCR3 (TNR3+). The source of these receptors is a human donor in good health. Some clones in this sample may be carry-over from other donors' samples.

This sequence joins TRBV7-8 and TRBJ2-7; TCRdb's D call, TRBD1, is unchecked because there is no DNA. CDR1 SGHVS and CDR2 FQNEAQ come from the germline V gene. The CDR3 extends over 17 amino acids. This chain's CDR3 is CASSPPKGNVISYEQYF.

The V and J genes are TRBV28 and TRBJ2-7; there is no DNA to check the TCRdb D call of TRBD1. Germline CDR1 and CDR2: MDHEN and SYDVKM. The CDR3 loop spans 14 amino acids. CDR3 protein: CASTSNAGYSEQYF.

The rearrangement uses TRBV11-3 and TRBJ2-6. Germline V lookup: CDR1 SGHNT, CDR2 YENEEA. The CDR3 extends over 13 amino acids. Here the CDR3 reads CASSHSGANVLTF.

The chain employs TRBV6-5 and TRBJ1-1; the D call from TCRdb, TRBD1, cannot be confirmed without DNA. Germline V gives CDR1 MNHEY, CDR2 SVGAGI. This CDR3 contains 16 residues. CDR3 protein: CATSSDLSGTGTEAFF.

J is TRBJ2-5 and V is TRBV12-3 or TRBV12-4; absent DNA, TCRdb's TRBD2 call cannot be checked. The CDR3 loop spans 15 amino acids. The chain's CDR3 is CASNRGREAFETQYF.

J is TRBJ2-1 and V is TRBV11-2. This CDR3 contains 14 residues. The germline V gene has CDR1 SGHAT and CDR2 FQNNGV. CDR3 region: CASSLVGAPNEQFF.

The CDR3 here is CASSLTGASGVWEEQFF. This chain uses TRBV7-3 with TRBJ2-1; absent DNA, TCRdb's TRBD2 call cannot be checked. The germline gives CDR1 SGHTA, CDR2 FQGTGA. The CDR3 length is 17 residues. The whole variable domain, remainder taken from reference TRBV7-3 and TRBJ2-1, is GAGVSQTPSNKVTEKGKYVELRCDPISGHTALYWYRQSLGQGPEFLIYFQGTGAADDSGLPNDRFFAVRPEGSVSTLKIQRTERGDSAVYLCASSLTGASGVWEEQFFGPGTRLTVL.

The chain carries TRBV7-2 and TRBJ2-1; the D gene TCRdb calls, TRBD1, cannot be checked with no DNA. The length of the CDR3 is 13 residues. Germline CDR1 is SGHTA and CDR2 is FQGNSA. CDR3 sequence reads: CATGTGPLMEQFF. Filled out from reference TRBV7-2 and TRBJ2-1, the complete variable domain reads GAGVSQSPSNKVTEKGKDVELRCDPISGHTALYWYRQSLGQGLEFLIYFQGNSAPDKSGLPSDRFSAERTGGSVSTLTIQRTQQEDSAVYLCATGTGPLMEQFFGPGTRLTVL.

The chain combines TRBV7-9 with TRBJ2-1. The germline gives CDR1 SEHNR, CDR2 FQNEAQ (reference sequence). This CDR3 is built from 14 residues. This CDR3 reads CASSRPSSYNEQFF.

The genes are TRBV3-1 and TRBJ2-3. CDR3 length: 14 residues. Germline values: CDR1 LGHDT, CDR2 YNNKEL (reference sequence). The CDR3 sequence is CASSQDVHPDTQYF.

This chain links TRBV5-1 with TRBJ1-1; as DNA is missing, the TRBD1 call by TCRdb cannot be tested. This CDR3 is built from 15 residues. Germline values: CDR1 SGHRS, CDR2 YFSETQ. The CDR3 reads CASSLALDRIPEAFF.

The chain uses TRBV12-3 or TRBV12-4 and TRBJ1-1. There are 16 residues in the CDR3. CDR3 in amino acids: CASSFPQVVMNTEAFF.

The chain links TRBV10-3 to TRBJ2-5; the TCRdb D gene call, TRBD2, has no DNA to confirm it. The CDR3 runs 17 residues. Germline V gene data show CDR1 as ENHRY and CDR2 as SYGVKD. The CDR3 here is CAISAEGSGGLQETQYF.

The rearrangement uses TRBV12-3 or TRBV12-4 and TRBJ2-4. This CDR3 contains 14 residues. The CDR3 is CASSPVGYENIQYF.

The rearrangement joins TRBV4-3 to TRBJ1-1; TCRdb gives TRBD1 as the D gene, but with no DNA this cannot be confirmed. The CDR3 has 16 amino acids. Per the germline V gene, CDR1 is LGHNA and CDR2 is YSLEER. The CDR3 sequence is CASSQDYQGWGTEAFF.

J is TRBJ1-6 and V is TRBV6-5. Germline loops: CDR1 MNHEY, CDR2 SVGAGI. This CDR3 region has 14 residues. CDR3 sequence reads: CASSLDVGNSPLHF.

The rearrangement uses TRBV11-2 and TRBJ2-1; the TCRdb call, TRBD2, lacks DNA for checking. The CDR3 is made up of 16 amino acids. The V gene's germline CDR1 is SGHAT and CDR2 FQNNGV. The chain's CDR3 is CASSWGLAGNYNEQFF.

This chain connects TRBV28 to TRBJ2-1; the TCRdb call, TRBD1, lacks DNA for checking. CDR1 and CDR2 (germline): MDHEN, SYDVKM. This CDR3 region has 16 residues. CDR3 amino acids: CASSSPGQGRYNEQFF.

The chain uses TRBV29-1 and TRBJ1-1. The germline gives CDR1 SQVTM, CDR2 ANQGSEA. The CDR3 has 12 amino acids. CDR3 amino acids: CSVVGVGTEAFF.